These T cell receptor beta chains were read from a single sample in a study of blood T cell repertoires in COVID-19. TCRdb's table, derived via immunoSEQ multiplex PCR, lists solely in-frame clones and lacks some. The sample shows some 230,000 clones, approximately 78% of them seen only once. Material: peripheral blood. These receptors all stem from a woman older than 75 with COVID-19, enrolled during active disease. The CDR3 runs from the conserved cysteine through the conserved F or W. Each record gives: J gene, D gene, clone size, V gene, CDR3 protein. D genes are given only for firm matches. Rows give clone size only sometimes, using once, few, many, or a class for an expanded clone.

>TRBJ1-4|TRBD1|.|TRBV4-1
CASRLRTGVRGKLFF
>TRBJ2-7|.|.|TRBV7-8
CASSLAGAGNEQYF
>TRBJ2-5|TRBD2|.|TRBV11-2
CASSYGLAGGIQETQYF
>TRBJ2-3|TRBD1|once|TRBV24-1
CATSDPTGPDTQYF
>TRBJ1-4|TRBD1|.|TRBV4-2
CASSSKDRGLTNEKLFF
>TRBJ2-1|.|.|TRBV7-8
CASSLGQLNYNEQFF
>TRBJ1-2|.|.|TRBV4-1
CASSQDRLYGYTF
>TRBJ2-2|TRBD2|.|TRBV7-9
CASRTSGTNTGELFF
>TRBJ2-3|TRBD2|.|TRBV27
CASSFLGRERTDTQYF
>TRBJ2-7|.|.|TRBV28
CASSLYGVANF
>TRBJ2-7|.|.|TRBV30
CAWTTLGAATEQYF
>TRBJ1-6|.|.|TRBV30
CAWSVTENNSPLHF
>TRBJ2-2|.|.|TRBV5-1
CASSLVTVSTGELFF
>TRBJ2-7|TRBD1|once|TRBV5-5
CASSPLSGTVSYEQYF
>TRBJ1-1|.|.|TRBV6-5
CASSLDTLNTEAFF
>TRBJ1-5|.|.|TRBV30
CAWSAGFNQPQHF
>TRBJ2-3|TRBD2|.|TRBV18
CASSRTSGGAGDTQYF
>TRBJ1-6|TRBD1|few|TRBV25-1
CASSDLLGQGGNSPLHF
>TRBJ2-1|.|.|TRBV5-6
CASSRDSSTQFF
>TRBJ2-2|.|.|TRBV24-1
CATQRARSTGELFF
>TRBJ1-5|TRBD1|.|TRBV5-1
CASSLETGGQPQHF
>TRBJ2-5|.|.|TRBV11-2
CASSGGVGGTQYF
>TRBJ1-1|.|.|TRBV29-1
CSVAGGGEAFF
>TRBJ1-6|.|.|TRBV2
CASSEQENSPLHF
>TRBJ1-1|.|few|TRBV19
CASSIDSAGLNTEAFF
>TRBJ2-5|TRBD2|.|TRBV12-5
CASGLTGGQETQYF
>TRBJ1-4|TRBD1|.|TRBV19
CASKGRGQEKLFF
>TRBJ1-1|.|.|TRBV11-3
CASSLGRETEAFF
>TRBJ2-7|.|.|TRBV7-8
CASSPRRGEQYF
>TRBJ1-2|.|once|TRBV29-1
CSSQRGEGMEGYTF
>TRBJ1-4|.|.|TRBV10-2
CASSSQGREKLFF
>TRBJ2-3|.|.|TRBV18
CASSPSRGEDTQYF
>TRBJ1-2|.|.|TRBV4-1
CASSRTDTDYGYTF
>TRBJ2-3|.|.|TRBV5-1
CASSSMGPDTQYF
>TRBJ2-7|.|few|TRBV11-3
CASSYRRGINYEQYF
>TRBJ2-4|.|.|TRBV30
CAWNSGAKNIQYF
>TRBJ1-2|TRBD1|few|TRBV5-1
CASSLEVQGAGGYTF
>TRBJ1-2|TRBD1|.|TRBV27
CASSLFPPGQGSNYGYTF
>TRBJ1-6|.|.|TRBV27
CASSFIGGRYNSPLHF
>TRBJ1-4|.|.|TRBV4-3
CASSQDAGEMEKLFF
>TRBJ1-5|TRBD1|.|TRBV4-1
CASSRTGEEGQPQHF